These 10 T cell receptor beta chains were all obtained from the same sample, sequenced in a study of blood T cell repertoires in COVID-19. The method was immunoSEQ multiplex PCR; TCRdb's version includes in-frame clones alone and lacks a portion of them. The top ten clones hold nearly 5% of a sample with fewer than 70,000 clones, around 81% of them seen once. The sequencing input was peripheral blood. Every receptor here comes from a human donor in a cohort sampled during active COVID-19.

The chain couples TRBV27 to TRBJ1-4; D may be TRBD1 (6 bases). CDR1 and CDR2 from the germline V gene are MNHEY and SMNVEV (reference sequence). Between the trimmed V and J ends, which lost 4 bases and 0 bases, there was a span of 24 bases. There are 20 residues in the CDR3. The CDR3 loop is CASSSRPFSGGAATNEKLFF. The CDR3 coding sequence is TGTGCCAGCAGTTCGCGGCCATTTTCGGGGGGCGCGGCAACTAATGAAAAACTGTTTTTT. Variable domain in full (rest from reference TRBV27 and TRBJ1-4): EAQVTQNPRYLITVTGKKLTVTCSQNMNHEYMSWYRQDPGLGLRQIYYSMNVEVTDKGDVPEGYKVSRKEKRNFPLILESPSPNQTSLYFCASSSRPFSGGAATNEKLFFGSGTQLSVL.

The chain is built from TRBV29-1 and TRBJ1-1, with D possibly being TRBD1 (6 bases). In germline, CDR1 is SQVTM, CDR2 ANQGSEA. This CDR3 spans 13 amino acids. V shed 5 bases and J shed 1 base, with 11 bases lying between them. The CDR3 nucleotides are TGCAGCGTTAGACAGGCCTCGAACACTGAAGCTTTCTTT. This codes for CSVRQASNTEAFF.

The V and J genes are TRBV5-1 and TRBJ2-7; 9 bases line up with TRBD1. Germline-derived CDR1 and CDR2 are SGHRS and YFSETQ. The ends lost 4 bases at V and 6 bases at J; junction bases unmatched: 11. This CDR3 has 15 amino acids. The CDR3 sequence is CASSIRPGQGSEQYF. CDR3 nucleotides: TGCGCCAGCAGCATAAGGCCGGGACAGGGCTCCGAGCAGTACTTC.

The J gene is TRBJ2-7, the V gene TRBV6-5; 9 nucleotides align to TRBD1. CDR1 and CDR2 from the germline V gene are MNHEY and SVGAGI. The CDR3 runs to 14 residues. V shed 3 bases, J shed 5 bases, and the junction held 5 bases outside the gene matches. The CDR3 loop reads CASSYGTGSDEQYF. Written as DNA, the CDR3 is TGTGCCAGCAGTTATGGGACAGGGTCCGACGAGCAGTACTTC.

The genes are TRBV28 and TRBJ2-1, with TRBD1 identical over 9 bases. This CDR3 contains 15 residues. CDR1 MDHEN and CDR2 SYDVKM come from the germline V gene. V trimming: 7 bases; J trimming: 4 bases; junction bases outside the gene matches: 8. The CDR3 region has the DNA TGTGCCAGCAACTCCTTGGGACAGGGATACAATGAGCAGTTCTTC. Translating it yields CASNSLGQGYNEQFF.

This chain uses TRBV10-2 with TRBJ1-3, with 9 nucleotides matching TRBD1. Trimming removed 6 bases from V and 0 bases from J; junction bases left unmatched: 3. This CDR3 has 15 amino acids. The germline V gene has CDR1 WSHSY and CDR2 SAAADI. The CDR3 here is CASRGQGGSGNTIYF. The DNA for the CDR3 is TGCGCCAGCAGGGGACAGGGAGGCTCTGGAAACACCATATATTTT.

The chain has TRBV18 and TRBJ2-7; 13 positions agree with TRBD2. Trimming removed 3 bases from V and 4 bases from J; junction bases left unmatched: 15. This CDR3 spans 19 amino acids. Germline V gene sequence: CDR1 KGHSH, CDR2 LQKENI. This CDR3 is CASSPLGLAGASLKYEQYF. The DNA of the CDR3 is TGTGCCAGCTCACCTCTAGGACTAGCGGGAGCTAGCCTCAAATACGAGCAGTACTTC.

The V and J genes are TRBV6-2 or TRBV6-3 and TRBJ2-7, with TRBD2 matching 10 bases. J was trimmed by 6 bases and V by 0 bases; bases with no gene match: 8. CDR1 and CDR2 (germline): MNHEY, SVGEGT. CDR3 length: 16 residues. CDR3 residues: CASSYSRLAGVGEQYF. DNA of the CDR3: TGTGCCAGCAGTTACTCCCGGCTAGCGGGAGTCGGCGAGCAGTACTTC.

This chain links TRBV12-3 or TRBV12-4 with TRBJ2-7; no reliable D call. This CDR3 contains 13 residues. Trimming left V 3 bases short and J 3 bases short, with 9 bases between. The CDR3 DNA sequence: TGTGCCAGCAGTTTGGCGGCCAGCTACGAGCAGTACTTC. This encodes CASSLAASYEQYF.

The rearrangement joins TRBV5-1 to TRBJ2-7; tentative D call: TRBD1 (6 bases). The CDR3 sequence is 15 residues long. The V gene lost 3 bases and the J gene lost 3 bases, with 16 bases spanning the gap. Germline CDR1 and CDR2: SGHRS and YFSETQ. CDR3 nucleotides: TGCGCCAGCAGCTCGGGTGGGATAGGGGGCTACGAGCAGTACTTC. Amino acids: CASSSGGIGGYEQYF. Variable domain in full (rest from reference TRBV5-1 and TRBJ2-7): KAGVTQTPRYLIKTRGQQVTLSCSPISGHRSVSWYQQTPGQGLQFLFEYFSETQRNKGNFPGRFSGRQFSNSRSEMNVSTLELGDSALYLCASSSGGIGGYEQYFGPGTRLTVT.